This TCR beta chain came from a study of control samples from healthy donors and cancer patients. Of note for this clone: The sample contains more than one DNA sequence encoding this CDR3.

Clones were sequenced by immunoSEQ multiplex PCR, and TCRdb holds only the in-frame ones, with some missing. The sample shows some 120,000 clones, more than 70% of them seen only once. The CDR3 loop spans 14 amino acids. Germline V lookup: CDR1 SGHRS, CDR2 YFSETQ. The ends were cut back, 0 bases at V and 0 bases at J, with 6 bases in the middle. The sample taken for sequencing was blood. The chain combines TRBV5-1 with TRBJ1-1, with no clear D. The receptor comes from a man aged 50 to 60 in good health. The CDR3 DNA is TGCGCCAGCAGCTTGGACAGAATGAACACTGAAGCTTTCTTT. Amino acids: CASSLDRMNTEAFF.